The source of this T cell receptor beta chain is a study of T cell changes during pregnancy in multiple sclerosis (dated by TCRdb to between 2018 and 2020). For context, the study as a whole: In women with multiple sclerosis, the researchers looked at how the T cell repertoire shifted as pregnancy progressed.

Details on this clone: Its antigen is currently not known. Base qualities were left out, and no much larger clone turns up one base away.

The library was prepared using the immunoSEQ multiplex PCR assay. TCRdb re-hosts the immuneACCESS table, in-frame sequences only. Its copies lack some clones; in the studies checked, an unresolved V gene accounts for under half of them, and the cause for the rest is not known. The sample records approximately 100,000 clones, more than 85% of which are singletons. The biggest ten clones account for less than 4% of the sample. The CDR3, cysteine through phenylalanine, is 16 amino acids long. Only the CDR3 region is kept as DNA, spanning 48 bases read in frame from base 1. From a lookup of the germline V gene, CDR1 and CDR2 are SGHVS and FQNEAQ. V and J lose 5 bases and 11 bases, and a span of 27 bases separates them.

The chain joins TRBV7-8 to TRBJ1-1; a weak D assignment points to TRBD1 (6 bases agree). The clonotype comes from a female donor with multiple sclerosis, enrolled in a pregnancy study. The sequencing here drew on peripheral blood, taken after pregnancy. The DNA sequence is TGTGCCAGCAGCCTCCCATTCCTGGCAGGGGAGCCTGGTGCTTTCTTT. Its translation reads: CASSLPFLAGEPGAFF. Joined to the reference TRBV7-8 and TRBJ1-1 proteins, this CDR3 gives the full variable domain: GAGVSQSPRYKVAKRGQDVALRCDPISGHVSLFWYQQALGQGPEFLTYFQNEAQLDKSGLPSDRFFAERPEGSVSTLKIQRTQQEDSAVYLCASSLPFLAGEPGAFFGQGTRLTVV.